The next 25 T cell receptor beta chains were all read from a single sample in a study of type 1 and type 2 diabetes patients. Amplification started from genomic DNA. Amplification of the beta chain CDR3 used 30 forward and 13 reverse multiplex primers. One entry per CDR3 protein, called by TCRdb with MiXCR from the multiplex PCR reads. The data show more than 250,000 distinct CDR3 sequences, around 47% seen once. Sequenced sample: peripheral blood mononuclear cells (PBMCs). Receptor source: a man aged 18 to 29 with type 2 diabetes.

The chain recombines TRBV7-2 with TRBJ2-7, with D tentatively TRBD2 (6 bases). V lost 8 bases and J lost 0, with 17 bases in between. In germline, CDR1 is SGHTA, CDR2 FQGNSA. This CDR3 spans 15 amino acids. CDR3 in DNA: TGTGCCAGCTCTTCTCCTGGAGGGAGCTCCTACGAGCAGTACTTC. Its protein product is CASSSPGGSSYEQYF.

The chain couples TRBV28 to TRBJ2-7; a possible D gene is TRBD2 (5 bases). The V and J ends lost 5 bases and 3 bases respectively, with 23 bases between them. Germline V lookup: CDR1 MDHEN, CDR2 SYDVKM. The CDR3 loop spans 17 amino acids. The CDR3 reads CASSVYQGGRYIYEQYF. The CDR3 coding sequence is TGTGCCAGCAGTGTTTACCAAGGAGGAAGGTATATCTACGAGCAGTACTTC.

V usage is TRBV30 and J usage is TRBJ2-7; D is unclear. The V end lost 2 bases, the J end lost 3 bases, and 11 bases lay between the germline ends. Germline values: CDR1 GTSNPN, CDR2 SVGIG (reference sequence). The CDR3 totals 13 residues. Here the CDR3 DNA reads TGTGCCTGGAGTAGAGGCGAGTTCTACGAGCAGTACTTC. Protein: CAWSRGEFYEQYF.

The V and J genes are TRBV5-1 and TRBJ1-2, with 11 bases fitting TRBD1. The CDR3 length is 15 residues. Germline assignment: CDR1 SGHRS and CDR2 YFSETQ. V lost 4 bases, J lost 2 bases, and 4 bases stayed unmatched. CDR3 DNA sequence: TGCGCCAGCAGCATGGACAGGGGGCGAAACTATGGCTACACCTTC. Residues: CASSMDRGRNYGYTF.

The chain employs TRBV4-1 and TRBJ2-7; 9 bases align to TRBD2. The CDR3 totals 15 residues. Germline-derived CDR1 and CDR2 are MGHRA and YSYEKL. The J segment lost 2 bases and the V segment lost 0 bases, leaving 2 bases of the junction unmatched. CDR3 residues: CASSQDSGRPYEQYF. The CDR3, as DNA: TGCGCCAGCAGCCAAGATAGCGGGAGACCCTACGAGCAGTACTTC.

V is TRBV7-2 and J is TRBJ2-6; D remains unclear. Germline lookup yields CDR1 SGHTA and CDR2 FQGNSA. V was pared by 1 base and J by 0 bases, with 7 bases between. This CDR3 is built from 16 residues. The CDR3 nucleotides are TGTGCCAGCAGCTTAGGACGAAACTCTGGGGCCAACGTCCTGACTTTC. It specifies CASSLGRNSGANVLTF. The entire variable domain, with the rest obtained from reference TRBV7-2 and TRBJ2-6, is as follows: GAGVSQSPSNKVTEKGKDVELRCDPISGHTALYWYRQSLGQGLEFLIYFQGNSAPDKSGLPSDRFSAERTGGSVSTLTIQRTQQEDSAVYLCASSLGRNSGANVLTFGAGSRLTVL.

This clonotype was found once. The junction does not match germline at one end; this may be a read error. J is TRBJ2-7 and V is TRBV6-5; no clear D. The CDR3 sequence is 13 residues long. Germline V gene lookup returns CDR1 MNHEY and CDR2 SVGAGI. The CDR3 reads CAISVLENHEQYF. For the CDR3, the DNA is TGTGCCATCAGTGTTCTGGAAAACCACGAGCAGTACTTC.

The sample holds a few counts of this clonotype. V gene TRBV2 combines with J gene TRBJ1-1; 8 bases are shared with TRBD1. The V segment lost 2 bases and the J segment 6 bases; nucleotides outside the gene matches: 8. In germline, CDR1 is SNHLY, CDR2 FYNNEI. The CDR3 length is 15 residues. The CDR3 bases are TGTGCCAGCAGTGAACAGGGGGCTTACGTCGCTGAAGCTTTCTTT. As protein: CASSEQGAYVAEAFF.

Note on this clonotype: One end of the junction varies from germline; a read error may be responsible. The J gene is TRBJ1-3, the V gene TRBV19; TRBD1 aligns across 7 bases. CDR1 LNHDA and CDR2 SQIVND come from the germline V gene (reference sequence). This CDR3 comprises 15 residues. This chain's CDR3 is CASSAGGNSGTTIYF. For the CDR3, the DNA is TGTGCCAGTAGTGCAGGGGGAAACTCTGGAACCACCATATATTTT.

As concerns this clonotype: The germline gene is not matched at one end of the junction; a read error may be the cause. The V gene is TRBV19, the J gene TRBJ1-4; TRBD1 matches 7 bases. The CDR3 is 15 residues long. Germline V gives CDR1 LNHDA, CDR2 SQIVND (reference sequence). The CDR3 loop reads CVSSPRTGDVGKLFF. DNA of the CDR3: TGTGTCAGTAGTCCGAGGACAGGAGACGTTGGAAAACTGTTTTTT.

The chain couples TRBV15 to TRBJ1-4, with D unclear. The CDR3 has 16 amino acids. The germline CDR1 and CDR2 sequences are LNHNV and YYDKDF (reference sequence). V was clipped by 1 base and J by 0 bases, with 9 bases between them. The CDR3 protein is CATSRAIGATNEKLFF. CDR3 nucleotides: TGTGCCACCAGCAGAGCTATCGGAGCAACTAATGAAAAACTGTTTTTT.

The CDR3: CASSPKYGSYNEQFF. CDR3 coding DNA: TGTGCCAGCAGTCCTAAATATGGCTCCTACAATGAGCAGTTCTTC. The chain uses TRBV6-5 and TRBJ2-1; D not resolved. Trimming removed 5 bases from V and 0 bases from J, with 11 bases in between. Per the germline V gene, CDR1 is MNHEY and CDR2 is SVGAGI. This CDR3 contains 15 residues.

There are a few counts of this clonotype. The genes are TRBV24-1 and TRBJ1-2; D is possibly TRBD1 (5 bases). There are 18 residues in the CDR3. V lost 1 base, J lost 3 bases, and 20 bases lay in between. CDR1 KGHDR and CDR2 SFDVKD come from the germline V gene. The CDR3 region is CATSDFMRLGEGDYGYTF. Here the CDR3 DNA reads TGTGCCACCAGTGATTTTATGAGACTGGGGGAAGGGGACTATGGCTACACCTTC.

The chain links TRBV18 to TRBJ1-1; D call uncertain. CDR3 size: 17 residues. Deletions cut 3 bases from V and 3 bases from J, with 20 bases between. The germline CDR1 and CDR2 sequences are KGHSH and LQKENI. CDR3 in DNA: TGTGCCAGCTCACCGATGACACTGATAGGTGGGGACACTGAAGCTTTCTTT. This gives the protein CASSPMTLIGGDTEAFF.

This clonotype was recorded many times. The gene calls are TRBV14 and TRBJ2-5, with no clear D. Trimming removed 3 bases at V and 5 bases at J, with 13 bases between. The CDR3 is 14 amino acids. The germline CDR1 and CDR2 sequences are SGHDN and FVKESK. The CDR3 loop reads CASSQLGERETQYF. In nucleotides, the CDR3 is TGTGCCAGCAGCCAGCTTGGGGAACGGGAGACCCAGTACTTC. Full variable domain (remainder filled in from reference TRBV14 and TRBJ2-5): EAGVTQFPSHSVIEKGQTVTLRCDPISGHDNLYWYRRVMGKEIKFLLHFVKESKQDESGMPNNRFLAERTGGTYSTLKVQPAELEDSGVYFCASSQLGERETQYFGPGTRLLVL.

This clonotype was counted a single time. The CDR3 loop reads CASSGRTGGSGYTF. The CDR3, as DNA: TGTGCCAGCAGTGGACGGACAGGGGGATCCGGCTACACCTTC. This rearrangement joins TRBV6-6 to TRBJ1-2; 10 nucleotides line up with TRBD1. Germline V lookup: CDR1 MNHNY, CDR2 SVGAGI (reference sequence). This CDR3 spans 14 amino acids. The J segment lost 8 bases and the V segment lost 5 bases, leaving 8 bases of the junction unmatched.

CDR3 sequence: CASSIGSAGANVLTF. In DNA, the CDR3 is TGTGCCAGTAGTATAGGTTCCGCGGGGGCCAACGTCCTGACTTTC. The genes are TRBV19 and TRBJ2-6; D unresolved. The germline V gene encodes CDR1 LNHDA and CDR2 SQIVND (reference sequence). This CDR3 is 15 amino acids long. Trimming pared 1 base from V and 4 bases from J, leaving 8 bases between.

Regarding this clonotype: One junction end disagrees with the germline gene, perhaps due to a read error. This chain uses TRBV15 with TRBJ2-1; D uncertain. Germline loops: CDR1 LNHNV, CDR2 YYDKDF (reference sequence). The CDR3 sequence is 14 residues long. CDR3: CAASSRDIHDEQFF. The DNA for the CDR3 is TGTGCCGCCAGCAGTCGCGACATTCACGATGAGCAGTTCTTC.

The gene calls are TRBV20-1 and TRBJ2-7, with 8 bases aligning to TRBD1. This CDR3 contains 17 residues. J lost 5 bases, V lost 3 bases, and 18 bases had no gene match. CDR1 is DFQATT and CDR2 is SNEGSKA in the germline V gene (reference sequence). This chain's CDR3 is CSARNEKGDRMSHEQYF. The CDR3 region has the DNA TGCAGTGCTAGGAATGAAAAAGGGGACAGGATGTCTCACGAGCAGTACTTC.

This clonotype was seen more than once but under ten times. The CDR3 is CASSGSGGRNTEAFF. The CDR3 nucleotides are TGTGCCAGCAGCGGTAGCGGGGGGCGGAACACTGAAGCTTTCTTT. This chain uses TRBV9 with TRBJ1-1, with TRBD1 as a possible D gene (6 bases). The germline V gene has CDR1 SGDLS and CDR2 YYNGEE. V lost 3 bases and J 1 base, leaving 13 bases between the germline ends. The CDR3 is 15 amino acids.

The chain links TRBV20-1 to TRBJ2-3, with 7 bases lining up with TRBD2. J gave up 0 bases and V 3 bases, and 3 bases lay outside the gene matches. The CDR3 is made up of 14 amino acids. The germline V gene encodes CDR1 DFQATT and CDR2 SNEGSKA (reference sequence). Here the CDR3 reads CSARPLASTDTQYF. CDR3 DNA: TGCAGTGCTAGGCCACTAGCGAGCACAGATACGCAGTATTTT.

This clonotype appeared once. Here the CDR3 reads CSARDYLRGASGINEQFF. The CDR3 DNA reads as TGCAGTGCTAGAGATTATCTTCGTGGCGCTAGCGGCATCAATGAGCAGTTCTTC. The J gene is TRBJ2-1, the V gene TRBV20-1, with TRBD2 matching 7 bases. CDR1 DFQATT and CDR2 SNEGSKA come from the germline V gene (reference sequence). This CDR3 contains 18 residues. With V trimmed by 0 bases and J by 6 bases, 17 bases remained unmatched.

By its share, this clonotype is medium-sized (0.01 to 0.1%). The chain employs TRBV7-2 and TRBJ2-1; D gene unclear. Trimming left V 0 bases short and J 1 base short, with 7 bases between. The CDR3 sequence is 15 residues long. Germline V CDR1 and CDR2: SGHTA, FQGNSA. CDR3 amino acids: CASSLAAGSYNEQFF. For the CDR3, the DNA is TGTGCCAGCAGCTTAGCGGCTGGTTCCTACAATGAGCAGTTCTTC.

The V gene is TRBV6-1, the J gene TRBJ1-2; D is perhaps TRBD1 (6 bases). With 7 bases removed from V and 7 bases from J, the gap between germline ends came to 19 bases. This CDR3 has 14 amino acids. Germline V gene data show CDR1 as MNHNS and CDR2 as SASEGT. CDR3 in DNA: TGTGCCAGCACCTTAACAGGGTCATCCGGTGGCTACACCTTC. Its translation: CASTLTGSSGGYTF.

This clonotype came up a few times. The V and J genes are TRBV7-2 and TRBJ2-5; D is perhaps TRBD2 (6 bases). The germline CDR1 and CDR2 sequences are SGHTA and FQGNSA. This CDR3 is built from 15 residues. Trimming took 0 bases from V and 3 from J, leaving 11 bases between them. The CDR3 loop reads CASSLALAVEETQYF. For the CDR3, the DNA is TGTGCCAGCAGCTTAGCTTTAGCGGTAGAAGAGACCCAGTACTTC.